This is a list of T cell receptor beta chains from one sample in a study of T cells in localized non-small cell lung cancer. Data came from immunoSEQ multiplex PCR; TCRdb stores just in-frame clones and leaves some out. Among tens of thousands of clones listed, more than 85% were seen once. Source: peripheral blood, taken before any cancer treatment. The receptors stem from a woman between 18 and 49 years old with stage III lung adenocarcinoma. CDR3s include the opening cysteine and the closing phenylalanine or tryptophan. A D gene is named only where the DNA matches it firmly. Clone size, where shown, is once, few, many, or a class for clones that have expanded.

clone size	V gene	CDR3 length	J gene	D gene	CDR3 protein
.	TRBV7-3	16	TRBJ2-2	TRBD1	CASSPTGGAGTGELFF
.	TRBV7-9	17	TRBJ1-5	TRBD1	CASSKDRGQSGNQPQHF
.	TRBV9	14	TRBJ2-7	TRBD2	CASSVGLAVYEQYF
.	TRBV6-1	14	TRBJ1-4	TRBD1	CASSDARGREKLFF
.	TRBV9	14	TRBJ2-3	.	CASSAPGTGDTQYF
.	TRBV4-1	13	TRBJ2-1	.	CASSQGSGVPQFF
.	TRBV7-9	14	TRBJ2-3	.	CASSFGGNTDTQYF
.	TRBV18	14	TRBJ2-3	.	CASSRVGYTDTQYF
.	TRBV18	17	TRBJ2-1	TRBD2	CASSELAGGSPFNEQFF
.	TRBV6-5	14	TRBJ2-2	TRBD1	CASRGQPTAGELFF
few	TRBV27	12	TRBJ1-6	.	CASSRQNSPLHF
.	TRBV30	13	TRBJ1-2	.	CAWSPTHRDGYTF
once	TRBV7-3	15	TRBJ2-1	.	CASSSAGNSYNEQFF
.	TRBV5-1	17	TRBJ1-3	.	CASSPGASRRSGNTIYF
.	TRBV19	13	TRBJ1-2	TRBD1	CASSMGQGDGYTF
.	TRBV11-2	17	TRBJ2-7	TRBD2	CASSFSEPLGGAYEQYF
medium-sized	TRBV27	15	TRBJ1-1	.	CASSLIYSPNTEAFF
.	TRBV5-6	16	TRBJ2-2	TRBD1	CASSSGTGANTGELFF
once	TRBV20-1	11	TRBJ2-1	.	CSVDKHNEQFF
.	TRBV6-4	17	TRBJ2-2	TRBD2	CASSPLAGGGNTGELFF
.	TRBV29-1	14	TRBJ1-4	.	CSARDIATNEKLFF
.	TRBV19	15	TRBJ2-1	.	CASSIELQTYNEQFF
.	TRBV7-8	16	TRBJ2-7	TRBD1	CASSPGGQASSYEQYF
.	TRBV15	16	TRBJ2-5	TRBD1	CATSIRPGTGAETQYF
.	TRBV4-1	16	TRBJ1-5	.	CASSQDISRRDQPQHF
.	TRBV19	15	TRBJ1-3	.	CASSTGRKGGNTIYF
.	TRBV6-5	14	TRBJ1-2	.	CASSYGERGYGYTF
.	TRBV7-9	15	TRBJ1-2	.	CASSPPTAANYGYTF
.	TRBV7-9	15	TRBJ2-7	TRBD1	CASSSGTGEWEEQYF
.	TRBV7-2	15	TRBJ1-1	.	CASSLVALMNTEAFF
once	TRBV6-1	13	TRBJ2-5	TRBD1	CASRDFRGETQYF
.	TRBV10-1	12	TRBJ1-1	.	CANPSGTGTAFF
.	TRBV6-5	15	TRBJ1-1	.	CASSYSLGLNTEAFF
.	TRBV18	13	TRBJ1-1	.	CASSSKGDTEAFF
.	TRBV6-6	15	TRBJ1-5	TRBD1	CASRRDRGTDQPQHF
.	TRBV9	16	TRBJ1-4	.	CASSVAAGQQNEKLFF
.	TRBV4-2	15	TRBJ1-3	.	CASSQDMAAGNTIYF
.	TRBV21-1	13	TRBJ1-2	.	CASSYRFGYGYTF
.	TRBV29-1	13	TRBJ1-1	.	CSAGPGGNTEAFF
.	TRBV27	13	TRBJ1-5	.	CASSLGLNQPQHF
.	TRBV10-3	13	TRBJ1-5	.	CAISSRDNQPQHF
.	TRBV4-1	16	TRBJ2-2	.	CASSQANMGFTGELFF
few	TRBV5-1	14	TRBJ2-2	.	CASSLAVDTGELFF
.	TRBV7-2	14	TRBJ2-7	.	CASSLDDLGYEQYF
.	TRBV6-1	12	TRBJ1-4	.	CASRPQHEKLFF
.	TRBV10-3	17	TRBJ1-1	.	CAISESRSRGGGTEAFF
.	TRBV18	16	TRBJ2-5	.	CASSLRAGGLQETQYF
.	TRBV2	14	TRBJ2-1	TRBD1	CATKTGAGDNEQFF
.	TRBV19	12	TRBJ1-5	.	CASTLNDQPQHF
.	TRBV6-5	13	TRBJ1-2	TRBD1	CASSRVRGQGYTF
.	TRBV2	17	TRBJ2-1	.	CASSGSRRVSSYNEQFF
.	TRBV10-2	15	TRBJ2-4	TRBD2	CASRLAGGAKNIQYF
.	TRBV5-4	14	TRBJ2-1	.	CASSLPGPYNEQFF
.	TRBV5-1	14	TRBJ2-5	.	CASSPTRGQETQYF